This TCR beta chain emerged from a study of blood T cell repertoires in COVID-19. Study summary: Acute and convalescent COVID-19 samples came from the United States, Italy and Spain. T cells, B-cell-depleted T cells, or PBMCs provided the cDNA or gDNA that served as material.

Under the authors' procedure: Nucleated cell number was recorded as an estimate derived from reference gene primer amplification. Generated by immunoSEQ multiplex PCR, the TCRdb table keeps only in-frame clones and is missing some. Clone size and V and J calls were adopted from that table, with D and trimming inferred from the DNA. The sample includes approximately 400,000 clones, around 89% of them seen just once. Germline lookup yields CDR1 MDHEN and CDR2 SYDVKM. With 3 bases removed from V and 8 bases from J, the gap between germline ends came to 23 bases. The CDR3 has 17 residues. V is TRBV28 and J is TRBJ1-5; D gene uncertain. Sequenced sample: peripheral blood. This sequence was found in a man in his forties or fifties with acute or convalescent COVID-19. The CDR3 coding sequence is TGTGCCAGCAGTTTTTGGTTCCCTAAACAAGGAGATGAGCCCCAGCATTTT. Translation: CASSFWFPKQGDEPQHF.